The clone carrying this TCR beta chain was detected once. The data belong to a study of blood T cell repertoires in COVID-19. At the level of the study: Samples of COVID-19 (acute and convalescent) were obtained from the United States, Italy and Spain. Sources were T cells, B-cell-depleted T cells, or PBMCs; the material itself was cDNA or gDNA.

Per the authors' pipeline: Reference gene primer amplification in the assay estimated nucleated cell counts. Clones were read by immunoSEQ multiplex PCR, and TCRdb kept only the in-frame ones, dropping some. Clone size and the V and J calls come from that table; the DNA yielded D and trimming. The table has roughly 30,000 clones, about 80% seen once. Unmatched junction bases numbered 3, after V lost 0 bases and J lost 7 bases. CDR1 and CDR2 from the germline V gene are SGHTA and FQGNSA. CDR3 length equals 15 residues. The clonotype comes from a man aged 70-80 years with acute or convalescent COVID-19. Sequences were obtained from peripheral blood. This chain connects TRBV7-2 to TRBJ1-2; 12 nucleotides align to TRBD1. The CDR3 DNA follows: TGTGCCAGCAGCTTAGCGGGACAGGGGGCGCTTGGCTACACCTTC. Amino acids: CASSLAGQGALGYTF.